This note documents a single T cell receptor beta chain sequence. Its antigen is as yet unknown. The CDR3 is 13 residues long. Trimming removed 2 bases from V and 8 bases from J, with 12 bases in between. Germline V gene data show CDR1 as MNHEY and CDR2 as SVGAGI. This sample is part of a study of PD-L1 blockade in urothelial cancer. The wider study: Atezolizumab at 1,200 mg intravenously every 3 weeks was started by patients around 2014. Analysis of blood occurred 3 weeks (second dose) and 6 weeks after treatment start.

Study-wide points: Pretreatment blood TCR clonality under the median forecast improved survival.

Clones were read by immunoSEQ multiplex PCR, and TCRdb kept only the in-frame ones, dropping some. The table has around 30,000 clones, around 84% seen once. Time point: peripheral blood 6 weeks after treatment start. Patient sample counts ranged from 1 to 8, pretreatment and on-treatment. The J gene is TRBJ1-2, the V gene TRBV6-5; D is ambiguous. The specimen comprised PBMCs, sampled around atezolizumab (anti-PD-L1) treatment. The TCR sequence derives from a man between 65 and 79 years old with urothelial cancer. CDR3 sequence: CASSYRQAGGYTF. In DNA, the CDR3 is TGTGCCAGCAGTTACCGGCAGGCTGGAGGCTACACCTTC.